The clone carrying this T cell receptor beta chain was picked up a small number of times. V was cut by 7 bases and J by 4 bases, with 19 bases left in between. The CDR3 runs 15 residues. From germline, CDR1 is MNHNY and CDR2 SVGAGI (reference sequence). The data were obtained in a study of cytomegalovirus exposure and HLA in healthy donors. Profiling relied on immunoSEQ multiplex PCR, and the TCRdb table lists in-frame clones only, not all of them. This table holds 150,000 to 250,000 clones, 80% to 90% found once. The clonotype comes from a woman aged 25 to 39 in good health and CMV-seronegative. The rearrangement joins TRBV6-6 to TRBJ2-5, with a tentative D call TRBD1 (5 bases). The sequenced material came from PBMCs. The CDR3 nucleotides are TGTGCCAGCACCCGAGACAGTAGAGTTTCAGAGACCCAGTACTTC. Translating gives CASTRDSRVSETQYF.